What follows is one TCR beta chain and its context. Its antigen is not identified. The junction departs from the called germline gene at one end, perhaps through a read error. The source of the sample is a study of cytomegalovirus exposure and HLA in healthy donors. Study conclusions and caveats: Published work reported that the classifier diagnosed cytomegalovirus status with high specificity and sensitivity.

The germline V gene encodes CDR1 KGHSH and CDR2 LQKENI. This CDR3 has 15 amino acids. PCR was performed using 60 Vbeta and 13 Jbeta primers. Produced via immunoSEQ multiplex PCR; TCRdb's table is partial and in-frame only. The data hold about 190,000 clones, with roughly 80% observed a single time. The sequenced sample was PBMCs. The TCR was taken from a male donor in good health and CMV-seronegative. The chain employs TRBV18 and TRBJ2-2; 8 nucleotides align to TRBD1. CDR3 loop: CASTPRQGSTGELFF. CDR3 nucleotide sequence: TGTGCCAGCACACCCCGACAGGGGTCCACCGGGGAGCTGTTTTTT.